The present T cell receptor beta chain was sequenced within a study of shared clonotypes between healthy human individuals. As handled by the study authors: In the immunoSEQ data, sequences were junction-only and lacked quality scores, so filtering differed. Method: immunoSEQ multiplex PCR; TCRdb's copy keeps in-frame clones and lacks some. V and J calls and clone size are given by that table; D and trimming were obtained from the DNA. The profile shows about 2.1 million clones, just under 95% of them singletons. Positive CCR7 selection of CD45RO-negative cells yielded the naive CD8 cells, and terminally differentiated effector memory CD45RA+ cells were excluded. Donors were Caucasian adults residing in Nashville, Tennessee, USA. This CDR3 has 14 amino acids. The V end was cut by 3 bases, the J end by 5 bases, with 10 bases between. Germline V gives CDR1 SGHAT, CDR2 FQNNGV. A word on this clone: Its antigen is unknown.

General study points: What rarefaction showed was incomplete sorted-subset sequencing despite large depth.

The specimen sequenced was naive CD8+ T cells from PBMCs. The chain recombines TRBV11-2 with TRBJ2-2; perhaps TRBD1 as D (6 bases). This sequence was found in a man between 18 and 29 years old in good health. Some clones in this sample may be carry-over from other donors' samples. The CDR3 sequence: CASSLGHITGELFF. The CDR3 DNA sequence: TGTGCCAGCAGCTTGGGACACATTACCGGGGAGCTGTTTTTT.